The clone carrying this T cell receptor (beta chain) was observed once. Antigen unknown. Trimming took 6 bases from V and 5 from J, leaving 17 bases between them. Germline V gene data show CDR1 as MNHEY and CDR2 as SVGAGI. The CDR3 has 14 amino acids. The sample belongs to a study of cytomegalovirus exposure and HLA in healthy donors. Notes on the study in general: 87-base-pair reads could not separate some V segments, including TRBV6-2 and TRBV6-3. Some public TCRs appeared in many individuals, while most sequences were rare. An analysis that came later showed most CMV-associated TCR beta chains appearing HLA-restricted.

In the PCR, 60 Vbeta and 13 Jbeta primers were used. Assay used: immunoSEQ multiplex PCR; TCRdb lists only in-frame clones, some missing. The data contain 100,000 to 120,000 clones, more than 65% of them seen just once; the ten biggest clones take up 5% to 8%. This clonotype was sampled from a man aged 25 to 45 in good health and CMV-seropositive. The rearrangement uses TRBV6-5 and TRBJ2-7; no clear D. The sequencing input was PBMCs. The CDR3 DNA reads TGTGCCAGCAGACACGAGAGGAAGTTCCACGAGCAGTACTTC. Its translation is CASRHERKFHEQYF.